This section outlines one TCR beta chain sequence together with its context. The source of the sample is a study of blood T cell repertoires in COVID-19. Study in general: T cells, B-cell-depleted T cells, or PBMCs provided the cDNA or gDNA that served as material.

Germline assignment: CDR1 LGHDT and CDR2 YNNKEL (reference sequence). Trimming left V 8 bases short and J 2 bases short, with 12 bases between. The CDR3 sequence is 13 residues long. Method: immunoSEQ multiplex PCR; TCRdb's copy keeps in-frame clones and lacks some. The table has about 91,000 clones, 88% seen once. The specimen was peripheral blood. The TCR comes from a woman at least 80 years old with active COVID-19. This sequence joins TRBV3-1 (or the pseudogene TRBV3-2) and TRBJ1-1, with unresolved D. CDR3 loop: CASRGWANTEAFF. The CDR3 nucleotides are TGTGCCAGCCGCGGGTGGGCTAACACTGAAGCTTTCTTT.